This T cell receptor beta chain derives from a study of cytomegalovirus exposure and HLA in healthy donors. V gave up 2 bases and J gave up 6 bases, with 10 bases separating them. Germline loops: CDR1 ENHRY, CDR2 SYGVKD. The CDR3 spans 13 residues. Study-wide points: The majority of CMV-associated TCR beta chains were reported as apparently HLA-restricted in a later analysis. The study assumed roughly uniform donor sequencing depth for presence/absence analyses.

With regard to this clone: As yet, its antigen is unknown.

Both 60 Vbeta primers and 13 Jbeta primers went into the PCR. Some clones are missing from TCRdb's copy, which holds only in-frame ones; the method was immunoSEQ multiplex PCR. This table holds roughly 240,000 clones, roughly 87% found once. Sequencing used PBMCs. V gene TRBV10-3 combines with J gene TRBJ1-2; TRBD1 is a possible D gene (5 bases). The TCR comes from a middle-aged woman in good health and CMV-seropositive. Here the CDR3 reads CAISEQGRDGYTF. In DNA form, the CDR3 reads TGTGCCATCAGTGAGCAGGGTCGTGATGGCTACACCTTC.